This T cell receptor (beta chain) was found in a study of T cells in Graves' hyperthyroidism and ophthalmopathy. Points from the study as a whole: Peripheral blood also featured most of the thyroid clonotypes expanded above 0.001.

TCR beta CDR3 regions were amplified from RNA transcripts. First-round RT-PCR targeting the TCR CDR3 was performed with the HTBI primer set. TCRdb fed the multiplex PCR reads into MiXCR, producing one record per CDR3 protein. The sample has about 180,000 distinct CDR3 sequences, approximately 15% seen once. Many counts were recorded for this clonotype. Its antigen is currently unknown. Trimming stripped 1 base from V and 6 bases from J, with 0 bases between. Germline CDR1 and CDR2: LGHDT and YNNKEL (reference sequence). The CDR3 is 11 amino acids. The PBMCs were taken from 10 ml of fresh peripheral blood.

The specimen was blood. The receptor comes from a woman between 50 and 59 years old with Graves' hyperthyroidism. V gene TRBV3-1 combines with J gene TRBJ2-2, with D uncertain. For the CDR3, the DNA is TGTGCCAGCAGCCAAGCCGGGGAGCTGTTTTTT. Amino acids: CASSQAGELFF.